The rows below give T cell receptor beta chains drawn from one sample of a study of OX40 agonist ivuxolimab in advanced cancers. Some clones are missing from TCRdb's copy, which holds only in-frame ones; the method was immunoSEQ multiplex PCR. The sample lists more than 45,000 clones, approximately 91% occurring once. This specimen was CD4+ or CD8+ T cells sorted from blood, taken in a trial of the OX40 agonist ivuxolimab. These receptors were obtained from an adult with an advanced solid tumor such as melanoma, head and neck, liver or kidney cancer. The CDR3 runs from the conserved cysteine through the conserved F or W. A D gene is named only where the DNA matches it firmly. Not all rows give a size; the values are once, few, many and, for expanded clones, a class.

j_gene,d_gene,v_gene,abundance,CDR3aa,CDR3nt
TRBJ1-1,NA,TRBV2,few,CASSDEKNTEAFF,TGTGCCAGCAGTGACGAGAAGAACACTGAAGCTTTCTTT
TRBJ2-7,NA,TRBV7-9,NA,CASSAREGGGYEQYF,TGTGCCAGCAGCGCCCGTGAAGGGGGTGGCTACGAGCAGTACTTC
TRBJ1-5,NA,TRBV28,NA,CASSTRDSNQPQHF,TGTGCCAGCAGTACACGAGATAGCAATCAGCCCCAGCATTTT
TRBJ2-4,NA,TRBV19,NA,CASSRFGESIQYF,TGTGCCAGTAGTAGGTTCGGGGAGAGCATTCAGTACTTC
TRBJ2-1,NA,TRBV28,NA,CASSGVQGRSYNEQFF,TGTGCCAGCAGTGGGGTCCAGGGCCGGTCGTACAATGAGCAGTTCTTC
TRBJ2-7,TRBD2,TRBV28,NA,CASSPGGGSSYEQYF,TGTGCCAGCAGCCCTGGGGGAGGGAGCTCCTACGAGCAGTACTTC
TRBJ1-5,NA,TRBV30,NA,CALGSGGNQPQHF,TGTGCATTGGGGTCCGGGGGCAATCAGCCCCAGCATTTT
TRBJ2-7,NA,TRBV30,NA,CAWSVTVYEQYF,TGTGCCTGGAGTGTGACGGTTTACGAGCAGTACTTC
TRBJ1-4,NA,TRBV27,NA,CASGTTATNEKLFF,TGTGCCAGCGGAACAACTGCAACTAATGAAAAACTGTTTTTT
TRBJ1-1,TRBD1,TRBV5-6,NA,CASSSEGASKAFF,TGTGCCAGCAGCTCGGAGGGGGCGTCGAAAGCTTTCTTT